This entry lists 12 T cell receptor beta chains sequenced from one sample in a study of blood T cell repertoires in COVID-19. Some clones are missing from TCRdb's copy, which holds only in-frame ones; the method was immunoSEQ multiplex PCR. The sample carries hundreds of thousands of clones, 80% to 90% recorded once. Sequencing was carried out using PBMCs or T cells enriched from blood (not recorded which). All receptors come from a young man who had recovered from COVID-19.

The rearrangement links TRBV2 to TRBJ1-6; 9 bases align to TRBD1. The CDR3 loop spans 13 amino acids. Losses at the gene ends were 7 bases for V and 8 bases for J; bases not matched to a gene: 3. CDR1 is SNHLY, CDR2 FYNNEI, per germline. Here the CDR3 reads CASKGQGDSPLHF. CDR3 nucleotides: TGTGCCAGCAAGGGACAGGGAGATTCACCCCTCCACTTT.

The genes are TRBV4-3 and TRBJ1-1; TRBD1 might be the D (6 bases). V was clipped by 8 bases and J by 0 bases, with 10 bases between them. This CDR3 is built from 13 residues. CDR1 and CDR2 from the germline V gene are LGHNA and YSLEER. The chain's CDR3 is CASSDSMNTEAFF. The DNA for the CDR3 is TGCGCCAGCTCGGACAGCATGAACACTGAAGCTTTCTTT.

This clone appeared a few times. V gene TRBV6-5 combines with J gene TRBJ2-2; a weak D match, TRBD2 (6 bases). The CDR3 loop spans 14 amino acids. V was trimmed by 3 bases and J by 5 bases, leaving 10 bases between them. Germline CDR1 reads MNHEY; CDR2 reads SVGAGI. The chain's CDR3 is CASSYGGGTGELFF. The CDR3 nucleotides read TGTGCCAGCAGTTATGGGGGAGGTACCGGGGAGCTGTTTTTT.

This chain connects TRBV7-2 to TRBJ1-2, with 7 bases aligning to TRBD1. V was pared by 5 bases and J by 4 bases, with 10 bases of the junction left unmatched. This CDR3 comprises 15 residues. CDR1 SGHTA and CDR2 FQGNSA come from the germline V gene. The CDR3 nucleotides read TGTGCCAGCAGCCCGCGACAGGGACTTTCCTATGGCTACACCTTC. Protein: CASSPRQGLSYGYTF.

This clone has a single count. V usage is TRBV11-3 and J usage is TRBJ2-7, with D perhaps TRBD2 (6 bases). V lost 2 bases and J lost 3, with 8 bases in between. The germline CDR1 and CDR2 sequences are SGHNT and YENEEA. The CDR3 is made up of 13 amino acids. The CDR3 is CASSLNGGYEQYF. DNA for the CDR3: TGTGCCAGCAGCTTAAACGGGGGCTACGAGCAGTACTTC.

This chain links TRBV27 with TRBJ2-1, with a possible D match to TRBD2 (5 bases). V was trimmed by 6 bases and J by 8 bases, leaving 14 bases between them. The CDR3 is 13 residues long. Germline V gene data show CDR1 as MNHEY and CDR2 as SMNVEV (reference sequence). CDR3: CASSTIVGDEQFF. The CDR3 coding sequence is TGTGCCAGCAGCACAATCGTCGGGGATGAGCAGTTCTTC.

This clone appeared a single time. The J gene is TRBJ1-2, the V gene TRBV21-1; TRBD1, the D gene given by the table, was not confirmed from the DNA. TRBV21-1 is a recognized pseudogene. CDR3 size: 17 residues. The chain's CDR3 is CASSKEAGKAPNYGYTF. The DNA of the CDR3 is TGTGCCAGCAGCAAAGAGGCAGGGAAAGCTCCTAACTATGGCTACACCTTC.

The V and J genes are TRBV9 and TRBJ2-1; 14 bases are shared with TRBD2. Germline-derived CDR1 and CDR2 are SGDLS and YYNGEE. J was trimmed by 4 bases and V by 3 bases; bases with no gene match: 6. This CDR3 has 17 amino acids. CDR3 loop: CASSGGTSGGIYNEQFF. The CDR3 DNA reads TGTGCCAGCAGCGGAGGGACTAGCGGGGGAATTTACAATGAGCAGTTCTTC.

V and J are TRBV4-1 and TRBJ2-7; D call uncertain. This CDR3 is built from 15 residues. V was clipped by 1 base and J by 4 bases, with 14 bases between them. The germline V gene has CDR1 MGHRA and CDR2 YSYEKL. CDR3: CASSQATPLKYEQYF. In nucleotides, the CDR3 is TGCGCCAGCAGCCAAGCCACACCTTTAAAGTACGAGCAGTACTTC.

The chain couples TRBV5-4 to TRBJ2-1; 9 bases line up with TRBD2. CDR1 SGHNT and CDR2 YYREEE come from the germline V gene (reference sequence). V was clipped by 3 bases and J by 1 base; unmatched bases: 5. CDR3 length equals 16 residues. The CDR3 spells CASSSTSGPSYNEQFF. CDR3 nucleotides: TGTGCCAGCAGCTCCACTAGCGGGCCATCCTACAATGAGCAGTTCTTC. Full variable domain (outside the CDR3, taken from reference TRBV5-4 and TRBJ2-1): ETGVTQSPTHLIKTRGQQVTLRCSSQSGHNTVSWYQQALGQGPQFIFQYYREEENGRGNFPPRFSGLQFPNYSSELNVNALELDDSALYLCASSSTSGPSYNEQFFGPGTRLTVL.

The chain is built from TRBV21-1 and TRBJ2-1; the table names TRBD1, a call not compared with the DNA. TRBV21-1 corresponds to a pseudogene. The CDR3 is 15 residues long. The CDR3 DNA is TGTGCCAGCAGCAAACTCGCCAGGGGGCAGGGTGAGCAGTTCTTC. It encodes CASSKLARGQGEQFF.

This clone was seen a single time. This sequence joins TRBV28 and TRBJ2-1, with D hard to call. Per germline, CDR1 MDHEN and CDR2 SYDVKM. Trimming shortened V by 7 bases and J by 7 bases, and 17 bases separated the two germline ends. The CDR3 sequence is 14 residues long. CDR3 in amino acids: CASTPDISPNEQFF. CDR3 nucleotide sequence: TGTGCCAGCACCCCAGACATTTCCCCGAATGAGCAGTTCTTC.